This T cell receptor (beta chain) was obtained from a study of blood T cell repertoires in COVID-19. This CDR3 has 14 residues. The V gene's germline CDR1 is MNHEY and CDR2 SVGAGI. The junction had 6 bases not matched to a gene; V was cut back by 7 bases and J by 3 bases. Generated by immunoSEQ multiplex PCR, the TCRdb table keeps only in-frame clones and is missing some. The sample has around 40,000 clones, roughly 89% seen once. The V gene is TRBV6-5, the J gene TRBJ1-5, with 7 nucleotides matching TRBD1. This TCR was recovered from a man over 45 with active COVID-19. The sequencing sample was made of peripheral blood. In DNA form, the CDR3 reads TGTGCCAGCAATAGACAGGGCCTCAATCAGCCCCAGCATTTT. Translated, it gives CASNRQGLNQPQHF.